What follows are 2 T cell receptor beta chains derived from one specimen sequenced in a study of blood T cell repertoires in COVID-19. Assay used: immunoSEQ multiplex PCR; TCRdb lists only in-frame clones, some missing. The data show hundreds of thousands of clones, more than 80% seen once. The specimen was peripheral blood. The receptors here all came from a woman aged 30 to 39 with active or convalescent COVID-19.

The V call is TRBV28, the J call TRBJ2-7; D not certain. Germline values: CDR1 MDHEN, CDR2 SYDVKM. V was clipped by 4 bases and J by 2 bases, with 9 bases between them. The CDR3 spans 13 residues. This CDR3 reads CASSSPSPYEQYF. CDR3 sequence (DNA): TGTGCCAGCAGTTCCCCATCCCCCTACGAGCAGTACTTC.

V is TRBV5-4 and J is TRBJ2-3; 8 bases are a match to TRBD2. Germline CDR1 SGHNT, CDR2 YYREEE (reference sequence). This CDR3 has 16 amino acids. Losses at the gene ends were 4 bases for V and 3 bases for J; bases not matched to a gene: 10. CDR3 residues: CASSHPGLDGTDTQYF. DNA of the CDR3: TGTGCCAGCAGCCACCCGGGACTAGATGGGACAGATACGCAGTATTTT.